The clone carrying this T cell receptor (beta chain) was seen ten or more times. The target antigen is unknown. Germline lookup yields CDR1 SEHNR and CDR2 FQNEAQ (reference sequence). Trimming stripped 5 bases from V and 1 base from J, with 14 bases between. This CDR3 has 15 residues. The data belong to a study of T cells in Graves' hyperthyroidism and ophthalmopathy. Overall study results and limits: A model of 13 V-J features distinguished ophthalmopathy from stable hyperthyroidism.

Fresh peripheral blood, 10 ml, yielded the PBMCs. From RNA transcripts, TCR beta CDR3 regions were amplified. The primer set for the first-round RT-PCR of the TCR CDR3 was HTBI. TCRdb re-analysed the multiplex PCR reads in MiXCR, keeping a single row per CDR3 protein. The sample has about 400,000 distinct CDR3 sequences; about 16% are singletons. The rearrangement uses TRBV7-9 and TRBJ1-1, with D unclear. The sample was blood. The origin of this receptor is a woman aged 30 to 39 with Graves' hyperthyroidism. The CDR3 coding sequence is TGTGCCAGCAGCCCCCTCTATGGGAGGAACACTGAAGCTTTCTTT. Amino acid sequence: CASSPLYGRNTEAFF.